Below, 23 T cell receptor beta chains from the same sample are listed, as sequenced in a study of shared clonotypes between healthy human individuals. Method: immunoSEQ multiplex PCR; TCRdb's copy keeps in-frame clones and lacks some. The sample has about 2,200,000 clones; approximately 94% are singletons. Naive-designated CD8 cells lacked CD45RO, were positively enriched for CCR7, and omitted terminally differentiated effector memory CD45RA+ cells. The sequenced sample was naive CD8+ T cells from PBMCs. These receptors originate from a man between 18 and 29 years old in good health. Some clones in this sample may be carry-over from other donors' samples.

V usage is TRBV5-8 and J usage is TRBJ2-7; the D is unclear. V was trimmed by 5 bases and J by 0 bases, leaving 9 bases between them. The CDR3 loop spans 13 amino acids. Germline V gene lookup returns CDR1 SGHTS and CDR2 YDEGEE. CDR3 protein: CASSGRLSYEQYF. The CDR3 DNA reads as TGTGCCAGCAGTGGCCGGCTCTCCTACGAGCAGTACTTC.

Note on this clone: The sample carries other DNA sequences with the same CDR3. The J gene is TRBJ2-3, the V gene TRBV9, with TRBD2 as a possible D gene (7 bases). The CDR3 contains 15 residues. Germline CDR1 SGDLS, CDR2 YYNGEE. Trimming removed 0 bases from V and 4 bases from J, with 12 bases in between. In DNA, the CDR3 is TGTGCCAGCAGCGTAGAGGGGGGGCGGCCAGATACGCAGTATTTT. This translates into CASSVEGGRPDTQYF.

The chain links TRBV7-6 to TRBJ2-2; D is possibly TRBD1 (5 bases). The germline gives CDR1 SGHVS, CDR2 FNYEAQ. The CDR3 extends over 16 amino acids. V lost 5 bases and J lost 0, with 13 bases in between. CDR3 loop: CASSPRQGANTGELFF. The CDR3 nucleotides read TGTGCCAGCAGCCCCCGGCAGGGCGCGAACACCGGGGAGCTGTTTTTT.

This sequence joins TRBV27 and TRBJ1-1, with D perhaps TRBD1 (5 bases). The CDR3 sequence is 13 residues long. The V gene's germline CDR1 is MNHEY and CDR2 SMNVEV (reference sequence). Trimming removed 7 bases at V and 3 bases at J, with 12 bases between. This CDR3 is CASTSGPYTEAFF. CDR3 DNA: TGTGCCAGCACCTCGGGGCCCTACACTGAAGCTTTCTTT.

Only one count was recorded for this clone. The chain recombines TRBV30 with TRBJ2-5; a possible D gene is TRBD1 (6 bases). From germline, CDR1 is GTSNPN and CDR2 SVGIG (reference sequence). This CDR3 has 19 residues. V gave up 1 base and J gave up 2 bases, with 26 bases separating them. CDR3 protein: CAWSAHAGVPYPLQETQYF. Here the CDR3 DNA reads TGTGCCTGGAGTGCGCATGCAGGGGTTCCCTACCCCCTTCAAGAGACCCAGTACTTC.

V is TRBV23-1 and J is TRBJ1-2; TRBD1 agrees at 11 bases. TRBV23-1 is filed as an ORF, its function uncertain. The CDR3 extends over 15 amino acids. With 6 bases clipped from V and 4 bases from J, the junction kept 7 bases outside the gene matches. This chain's CDR3 is CASRHRDRGGYGYTF. CDR3 nucleotides: TGCGCCAGCAGACACCGGGACAGGGGGGGCTATGGCTACACCTTC.

This chain links TRBV10-2 with TRBJ2-7, with D possibly TRBD2 on 5 matching bases. Trimming took 2 bases from V and 2 from J, leaving 13 bases between them. Germline V gene sequence: CDR1 WSHSY, CDR2 SAAADI. The CDR3 totals 15 residues. Here the CDR3 reads CASSEVPRAAYEQYF. CDR3 bases: TGCGCCAGCAGTGAGGTCCCGCGGGCCGCCTACGAGCAGTACTTC.

This chain joins TRBV27 and TRBJ2-7; D could derive from TRBD1 or TRBD2 (5 bases each). This CDR3 contains 14 residues. Germline loops: CDR1 MNHEY, CDR2 SMNVEV (reference sequence). V lost 5 bases, J lost 0 bases, and 11 bases lay in between. The CDR3 nucleotides read TGTGCCAGCAGTATACGGGACGGCTCCTACGAGCAGTACTTC. Its translation is CASSIRDGSYEQYF.

This clone has only a few counts. The chain combines TRBV4-3 with TRBJ2-2, with TRBD2 identical over 9 bases. The germline V gene encodes CDR1 LGHNA and CDR2 YSLEER. The CDR3 totals 16 residues. V lost 1 base to trimming and J lost 5 bases; unmatched junction nucleotides: 5. The CDR3 loop is CASSQAGSGRTGELFF. The CDR3 DNA is TGCGCCAGCAGCCAAGCGGGTAGCGGGAGAACCGGGGAGCTGTTTTTT.

Worth noting for this clone: The same CDR3 also results from other DNA sequences found in this sample. J is TRBJ2-7 and V is TRBV6-5; perhaps D is TRBD1 or TRBD2 (5 bases each). CDR3 length: 13 residues. V lost 0 bases, J lost 5 bases, and 8 bases lay in between. Germline V lookup: CDR1 MNHEY, CDR2 SVGAGI. The CDR3 loop is CASSYSEGNEQYF. The CDR3 coding sequence is TGTGCCAGCAGTTACTCTGAGGGGAACGAGCAGTACTTC.

CDR3 loop: CASSFLGVNQPQHF. CDR3 nucleotides: TGTGCCAGCAGCTTCTTAGGGGTTAATCAGCCCCAGCATTTT. V and J are TRBV7-2 and TRBJ1-5; maybe TRBD1 (5 bases). The CDR3 length is 14 residues. Between the trimmed V and J ends, which lost 3 bases and 4 bases, there was a span of 10 bases. Germline-derived CDR1 and CDR2 are SGHTA and FQGNSA.

The chain employs TRBV7-9 and TRBJ2-1; D is unclear. CDR3 length: 17 amino acids. Germline CDR1 and CDR2: SEHNR and FQNEAQ (reference sequence). V was clipped by 5 bases and J by 7 bases, with 24 bases between them. CDR3 DNA: TGTGCCAGCAGCCTAGAAGGTTTTAGTGAGACAATTAATGAGCAGTTCTTC. Its protein product is CASSLEGFSETINEQFF.

The chain recombines TRBV5-6 with TRBJ1-3; perhaps TRBD1 as D (6 bases). CDR3 length: 15 amino acids. The V and J ends lost 4 bases and 4 bases respectively, with 15 bases between them. Germline CDR1 reads SGHDT; CDR2 reads YYEEEE. CDR3 sequence: CASSPITGNGNTIYF. CDR3 DNA sequence: TGTGCCAGCAGCCCTATCACAGGGAACGGAAACACCATATATTTT.

DNA of the CDR3: TGTGCCAGCAGTTTATCGTGGGGTGAGTCCTACAATGAGCAGTTCTTC. Protein sequence: CASSLSWGESYNEQFF. The chain joins TRBV27 to TRBJ2-1; no clear D. The CDR3 totals 16 residues. Germline assignment: CDR1 MNHEY and CDR2 SMNVEV (reference sequence). Trimming shortened V by 0 bases and J by 1 base, and 10 bases separated the two germline ends.

The chain recombines TRBV11-1 with TRBJ1-1; D gene uncertain. CDR1 is SGHAT and CDR2 is FQDESV in the germline V gene (reference sequence). The germline V and J ends were trimmed by 5 bases and 5 bases, with 12 bases remaining between them. This CDR3 is built from 13 residues. The CDR3 reads CASSDQTWTEAFF. The CDR3, as DNA: TGTGCCAGCAGCGACCAAACGTGGACTGAAGCTTTCTTT. The entire variable domain, with the rest obtained from reference TRBV11-1 and TRBJ1-1, is as follows: EAEVAQSPRYKITEKSQAVAFWCDPISGHATLYWYRQILGQGPELLVQFQDESVVDDSQLPKDRFSAERLKGVDSTLKIQPAELGDSAMYLCASSDQTWTEAFFGQGTRLTVV.

Details on this clone: This sample includes further DNA sequences coding for the same CDR3. This chain links TRBV27 with TRBJ2-1, with a possible D match to TRBD2 (6 bases). With 8 bases removed from V and 2 bases from J, the gap between germline ends came to 10 bases. This CDR3 is built from 13 residues. Germline CDR1 and CDR2: MNHEY and SMNVEV (reference sequence). The CDR3 loop reads CASGTGAYNEQFF. For the CDR3, the DNA is TGTGCCAGCGGGACTGGGGCCTACAATGAGCAGTTCTTC.

This clone has just one count. V gene TRBV28 combines with J gene TRBJ2-1; no clear D gene. V was cut by 5 bases and J by 8 bases, with 25 bases left in between. The CDR3 runs 17 residues. Germline loops: CDR1 MDHEN, CDR2 SYDVKM. CDR3 nucleotide sequence: TGTGCCAGCAGTCCCCTTGGGGTCGACGCGGCTTCGCATGAGCAGTTCTTC. Residues: CASSPLGVDAASHEQFF.

This chain links TRBV29-1 with TRBJ2-5; D possibly uses TRBD1 or TRBD2 (6 bases each). Germline-derived CDR1 and CDR2 are SQVTM and ANQGSEA. Between the trimmed V and J ends, which lost 1 base and 1 base, there was a span of 19 bases. The CDR3 is 17 residues long. CDR3 in amino acids: CSVEVGGGERAQETQYF. CDR3 sequence (DNA): TGCAGCGTTGAAGTCGGAGGGGGAGAGAGGGCCCAAGAGACCCAGTACTTC.

V and J are TRBV6-1 and TRBJ1-5; D is uncertain. The CDR3 totals 15 residues. V lost 2 bases, J lost 3 bases, and 11 bases lay in between. Per germline, CDR1 MNHNS and CDR2 SASEGT. CDR3 amino acids: CASSEFRQNNQPQHF. In DNA, the CDR3 is TGTGCCAGCAGTGAATTCCGGCAGAACAATCAGCCCCAGCATTTT.

V gene TRBV4-1 combines with J gene TRBJ2-2, with 8 nucleotides matching TRBD1. Germline CDR1 is MGHRA and CDR2 is YSYEKL. This CDR3 region has 13 residues. V gave up 7 bases and J gave up 5 bases; unmatched junction bases: 3. CDR3 DNA sequence: TGCGCCAGCAATAACAGGGGGACCGGGGAGCTGTTTTTT. Its protein is CASNNRGTGELFF.

The chain carries TRBV9 and TRBJ2-2; D could derive from TRBD1 or TRBD2 (6 bases each). The CDR3 has 18 residues. V shed 0 bases and J shed 0 bases, with 15 bases lying between them. Per germline, CDR1 SGDLS and CDR2 YYNGEE. The CDR3 reads CASSVEGGGGTNTGELFF. Here the CDR3 DNA reads TGTGCCAGCAGCGTAGAGGGGGGCGGCGGAACGAACACCGGGGAGCTGTTTTTT.

The J gene is TRBJ1-5, the V gene TRBV28; D ambiguous. V was shortened by 3 bases and J by 1 base, with 10 bases between the two germline ends. The CDR3 spans 15 residues. From germline, CDR1 is MDHEN and CDR2 SYDVKM. CDR3 bases: TGTGCCAGCAGTTTTTTCACTGGGAGCAATCAGCCCCAGCATTTT. Translating gives CASSFFTGSNQPQHF.

Remarks on this clone: One end of the junction varies from germline; a read error may be responsible. V usage is TRBV5-1 and J usage is TRBJ2-1; TRBD2 is a possible D gene (7 bases). Germline CDR1 and CDR2: SGHRS and YFSETQ. The CDR3 is 14 residues long. CDR3 residues: CASSSGGSYNGQFF. CDR3 bases: TGCGCCAGCAGCTCGGGGGGCTCCTACAATGGGCAGTTCTTC.